This T cell receptor beta chain stems from a study of monozygotic twins with inflammatory bowel disease. UMIs that included a 6-nucleotide sample barcode were added by template switching, which took place during cDNA synthesis. TCRalpha and TCRbeta cDNA went through nested PCRs of 16 and 9 cycles, two in total. TCRdb re-called the 5' RACE reads and catalogs CDR3 proteins one per entry, DNA excluded. The sample is made up of about 300,000 distinct CDR3 sequences, and the top ten hold approximately 5.4% of it. Looked up from germline, CDR1 is SGHDT and CDR2 is YYEEEE. The length of the CDR3 is 14 residues. Each donor had 2 to 3 ml of blood drawn.

The rearrangement joins TRBV5-6 to TRBJ2-7; the D call from TCRdb, TRBD1, cannot be confirmed without DNA. The source is a human donor with ulcerative colitis or Crohn's disease, or a healthy co-twin of an affected twin (not recorded which). Material for sequencing was blood. The CDR3 reads CASSLMGGAYEQYF.